These T cell receptor beta chains were read from a single sample in a study of shared clonotypes between healthy human individuals. The repertoire was sequenced with immunoSEQ multiplex PCR; TCRdb's copy has only in-frame clones and lacks some. The sample shows about 2 million clones, roughly 95% of them seen only once. Sequencing used naive CD8+ T cells sorted from blood. These receptors came from a man in his late teens or twenties in good health. Both conserved end residues are part of each CDR3. D genes are given only for firm matches. The listing skips clone size in some rows; elsewhere it reads once, few, many or a size class.

abundance: .; v_gene: TRBV11-2; d_gene: .; j_gene: TRBJ1-1; CDR3nt: TGTGCCAGCAGCTTAGTGAAGGACGGATATACTCGGGCTTTCTTT; CDR3aa: CASSLVKDGYTRAFF
abundance: .; v_gene: TRBV15; d_gene: TRBD2; j_gene: TRBJ2-7; CDR3nt: TGTGCCACCAGCCCCCTGATAGGGACTAAGGGCTACGAGCAGTACTTC; CDR3aa: CATSPLIGTKGYEQYF
abundance: .; v_gene: TRBV4-1; d_gene: .; j_gene: TRBJ1-2; CDR3nt: TGCGCCAGCAGCCAAGATAATATGGACGGAGCTAACTATGGCTACACCTTC; CDR3aa: CASSQDNMDGANYGYTF
abundance: .; v_gene: TRBV11-2; d_gene: TRBD1; j_gene: TRBJ1-2; CDR3nt: TGTGCCAGCAGCTTCCTCTTAACAGGACAGGCCTATGGCTACACCTTC; CDR3aa: CASSFLLTGQAYGYTF
abundance: .; v_gene: TRBV6-1; d_gene: .; j_gene: TRBJ2-5; CDR3nt: TGTGCCAGCAGTGAAGGGTGGCATGGAGAGACCCAGTACTTC; CDR3aa: CASSEGWHGETQYF
abundance: .; v_gene: TRBV7-2; d_gene: .; j_gene: TRBJ1-2; CDR3nt: TGTGCCAGCAGCTTAGAGGGGTCCTTTCAGGGCTACACCTTC; CDR3aa: CASSLEGSFQGYTF
abundance: few; v_gene: TRBV9; d_gene: .; j_gene: TRBJ1-2; CDR3nt: TGTGCCAGCAGCGTAGGGTCGGGAACGTATGGCTACACCTTC; CDR3aa: CASSVGSGTYGYTF
abundance: .; v_gene: TRBV7-2; d_gene: .; j_gene: TRBJ1-5; CDR3nt: TGTGCCAGCAGCTTAGCAGCCCTGGGGCAGCCCCAGCATTTT; CDR3aa: CASSLAALGQPQHF
abundance: .; v_gene: TRBV5-1; d_gene: TRBD1; j_gene: TRBJ2-1; CDR3nt: TGCGCCAGCAGCAGGGACAGGGACCCTCGCAATGAGCAGTTCTTC; CDR3aa: CASSRDRDPRNEQFF
abundance: once; v_gene: TRBV5-4; d_gene: .; j_gene: TRBJ1-1; CDR3nt: TGTGCCAGCAGCTTGGGACAGCTTGAAGCTTTCTTT; CDR3aa: CASSLGQLEAFF
abundance: .; v_gene: TRBV4-3; d_gene: .; j_gene: TRBJ2-5; CDR3nt: TGCGCCAGCAGCCAAGATACTGAGGGGACGGGAGAGACCCAGTACTTC; CDR3aa: CASSQDTEGTGETQYF
abundance: .; v_gene: TRBV4-2; d_gene: .; j_gene: TRBJ1-5; CDR3nt: TGTGCCAGCAGCCAAGATATCGGTCAGCCCCAGCATTTT; CDR3aa: CASSQDIGQPQHF
abundance: .; v_gene: TRBV27; d_gene: TRBD1; j_gene: TRBJ1-2; CDR3nt: TGTGCCAGCAGTTTATCACGGGGGACAGGGCTCTATGGCTACACCTTC; CDR3aa: CASSLSRGTGLYGYTF
abundance: .; v_gene: TRBV15; d_gene: .; j_gene: TRBJ2-3; CDR3nt: TGTGCCACCAGTACCCGAACTTTCACAGATACGCAGTATTTT; CDR3aa: CATSTRTFTDTQYF
abundance: .; v_gene: TRBV13; d_gene: .; j_gene: TRBJ2-1; CDR3nt: TGTGCCAGCAGCCCACAGGCGCCTAGCACGAATGAGCAGTTCTTC; CDR3aa: CASSPQAPSTNEQFF
abundance: .; v_gene: TRBV5-6; d_gene: .; j_gene: TRBJ2-7; CDR3nt: TGTGCCAGCAGCTTGGGGAGGGCGACCCACGAAATTTACGAGCAGTACTTC; CDR3aa: CASSLGRATHEIYEQYF
abundance: once; v_gene: TRBV6-1; d_gene: .; j_gene: TRBJ2-3; CDR3nt: TGTGCCAGCAGTGAATCGGACTATCAACTCAACACAGATACGCAGTATTTT; CDR3aa: CASSESDYQLNTDTQYF
abundance: .; v_gene: TRBV5-8; d_gene: .; j_gene: TRBJ1-1; CDR3nt: TGTGCCAGCAGCTTGGCAGGGAACACTGAAGCTTTCTTT; CDR3aa: CASSLAGNTEAFF